Included here is one TCR beta chain sequence, with context. The protocol was immunoSEQ multiplex PCR, while the TCRdb copy is restricted to in-frame clones and leaves out a portion. With 150,000 or so clones in the sample, the ten largest clones hold 2% to 2.5%. The data originate from a study of T cell responses to AZD1222 COVID-19 vaccine. Germline-derived CDR1 and CDR2 are LGHDT and YNNKEL (reference sequence). V lost 7 bases and J lost 5, with 21 bases in between. This CDR3 comprises 15 residues. The chain employs TRBV3-1 (or the pseudogene TRBV3-2) and TRBJ2-7, with a possible D match to TRBD2 (7 bases). Sample: peripheral blood. This sequence originates from an adult in good health. The DNA for the CDR3 is TGTGCCAGCAACAAAGAAGGGGGGGCGGTACACGAGCAGTACTTC. This codes for CASNKEGGAVHEQYF.